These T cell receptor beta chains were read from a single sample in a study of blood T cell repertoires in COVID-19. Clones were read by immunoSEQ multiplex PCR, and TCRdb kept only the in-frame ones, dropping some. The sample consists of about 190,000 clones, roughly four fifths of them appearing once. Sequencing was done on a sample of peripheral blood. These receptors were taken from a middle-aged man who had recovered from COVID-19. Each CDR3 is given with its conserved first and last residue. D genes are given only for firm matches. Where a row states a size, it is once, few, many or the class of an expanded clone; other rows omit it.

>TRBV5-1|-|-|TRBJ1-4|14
CASSLATGNEKLFF
TGCGCCAGCAGCTTAGCGACAGGAAATGAAAAACTGTTTTTT
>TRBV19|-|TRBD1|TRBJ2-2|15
CASQNRGNTGEELFF
TGTGCCAGCCAGAACAGGGGGAACACCGGGGAGGAGCTGTTTTTT
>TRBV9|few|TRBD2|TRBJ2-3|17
CASSVVEGTSGTDTQYF
TGTGCCAGCAGCGTAGTGGAGGGGACTAGCGGGACCGATACGCAGTATTTT
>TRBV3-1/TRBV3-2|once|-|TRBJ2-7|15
CASPAGRVLYYEQYF
TGTGCCAGTCCCGCCGGCAGGGTTTTGTACTACGAGCAGTACTTC
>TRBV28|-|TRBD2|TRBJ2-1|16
CASSSSGRGPNNEQFF
TGTGCCAGCAGTTCTAGCGGGAGAGGACCCAACAATGAGCAGTTCTTC
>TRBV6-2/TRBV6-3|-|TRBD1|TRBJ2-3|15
CASSYRPGGLDTQYF
TGTGCCAGCAGTTACCGGCCAGGGGGTCTGGATACGCAGTATTTT
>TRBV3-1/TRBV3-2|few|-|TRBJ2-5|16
CASSQGAGLSGETQYF
TGTGCCAGCAGCCAAGGTGCTGGACTGTCGGGTGAGACCCAGTACTTC
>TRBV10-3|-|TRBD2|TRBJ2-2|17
CAISESVLAESTGELFF
TGTGCCATCAGTGAGTCAGTGCTAGCGGAGTCCACCGGGGAGCTGTTTTTT
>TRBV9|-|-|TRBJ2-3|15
CASSGTSSHTDTQYF
TGTGCCAGCAGCGGAACTAGTTCCCACACAGATACGCAGTATTTT
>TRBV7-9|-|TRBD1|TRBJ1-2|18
CASSLRGRGTEGLYGYTF
TGTGCCAGCAGCTTAAGAGGAAGGGGGACAGAAGGACTCTATGGCTACACCTTC
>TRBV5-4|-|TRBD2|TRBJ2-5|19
CASSSNRRTSGPSAETQYF
TGTGCCAGCAGCTCCAACCGTCGGACTAGCGGGCCCTCCGCAGAGACCCAGTACTTC
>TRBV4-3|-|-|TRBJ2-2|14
CASSQEGGTGELFF
TGCGCCAGCAGCCAAGAGGGGGGTACCGGGGAGCTGTTTTTT
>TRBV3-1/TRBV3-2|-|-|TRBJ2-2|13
CASRGVNTGELFF
TGTGCCAGTCGCGGGGTGAACACCGGGGAGCTGTTTTTT
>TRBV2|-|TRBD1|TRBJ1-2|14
CASSETGSGYGYTF
TGTGCCAGCAGTGAGACAGGGTCAGGCTATGGCTACACCTTC
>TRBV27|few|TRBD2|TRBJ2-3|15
CASSLAGDSTDTQYF
TGTGCCAGCAGTTTAGCGGGAGACTCCACAGATACGCAGTATTTT
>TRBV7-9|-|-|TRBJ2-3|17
CASSPAALAASTDTQYF
TGTGCCAGCAGCCCCGCGGCCTTGGCGGCAAGCACAGATACGCAGTATTTT
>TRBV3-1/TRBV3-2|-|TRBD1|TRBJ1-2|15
CASSQGTGGAGGYTF
TGTGCCAGCAGCCAAGGTACAGGGGGCGCGGGTGGCTACACCTTC
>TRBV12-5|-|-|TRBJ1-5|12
CASAQADQPQHF
TGTGCTAGTGCTCAGGCCGATCAGCCCCAGCATTTT
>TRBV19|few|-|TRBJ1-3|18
CASSIGMAGRSSGNTIYF
TGTGCCAGTAGTATCGGAATGGCAGGGCGAAGCTCTGGAAACACCATATATTTT
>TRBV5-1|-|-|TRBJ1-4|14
CASSLVSGSEKLFF
TGCGCCAGCAGCTTGGTGTCAGGAAGTGAAAAACTGTTTTTT
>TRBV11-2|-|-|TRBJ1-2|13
CASSLGEVYGYTF
TGTGCCAGCAGCTTAGGGGAGGTCTATGGCTACACCTTC
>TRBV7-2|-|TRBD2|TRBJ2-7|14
CASSPSGRSYEQYF
TGTGCCAGCAGCCCTAGCGGGAGATCCTACGAGCAGTACTTC
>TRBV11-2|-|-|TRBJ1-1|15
CASSPRAGLNTEAFF
TGTGCCAGCAGCCCCCGAGCAGGGTTGAACACTGAAGCTTTCTTT
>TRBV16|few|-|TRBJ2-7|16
CASSQQTGQESYEQYF
TGTGCCAGCAGCCAACAAACGGGACAAGAGTCCTACGAGCAGTACTTC
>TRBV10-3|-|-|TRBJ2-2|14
CAISDQRDTGELFF
TGTGCCATCAGTGACCAGCGGGACACCGGGGAGCTGTTTTTT
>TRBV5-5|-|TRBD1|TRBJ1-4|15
CASSPTGVTGEKLFF
TGTGCCAGCAGCCCGACAGGGGTCACAGGGGAAAAACTGTTTTTT
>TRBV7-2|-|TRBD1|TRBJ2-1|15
CASSLVMDRYNEQFF
TGTGCCAGCAGCTTAGTGATGGACAGGTACAATGAGCAGTTCTTC
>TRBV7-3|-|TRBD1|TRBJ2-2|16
CASSSTGTGGPGELFF
TGTGCCAGCAGTTCCACCGGGACAGGGGGGCCCGGGGAGCTGTTTTTT
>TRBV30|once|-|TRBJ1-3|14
CAWSTGFSGNTIYF
TGTGCCTGGAGCACAGGATTCTCTGGAAACACCATATATTTT
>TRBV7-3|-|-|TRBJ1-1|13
CASSSVRNTEAFF
TGTGCCAGCAGCTCCGTTCGGAACACTGAAGCTTTCTTT
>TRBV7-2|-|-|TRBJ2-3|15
CASSLGLGGTDTQYF
TGTGCCAGCAGCTTAGGACTAGGTGGCACAGATACGCAGTATTTT
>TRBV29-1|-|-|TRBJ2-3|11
CSVDSGDTQYF
TGCAGCGTTGACTCGGGGGATACGCAGTATTTT
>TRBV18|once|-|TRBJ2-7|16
CASSPALAGTTYEQYF
TGTGCCAGCTCACCGGCGTTGGCGGGCACTACCTACGAGCAGTACTTC
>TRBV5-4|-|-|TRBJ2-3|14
CASSLGLGTDTQYF
TGTGCCAGCAGCTTGGGGCTAGGCACAGATACGCAGTATTTT
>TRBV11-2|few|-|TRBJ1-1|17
CASSLGSTGTRVGVAFF
TGTGCCAGCAGCTTAGGGAGTACAGGGACCAGAGTCGGGGTCGCTTTCTTT
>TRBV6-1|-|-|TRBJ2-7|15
CASSEADTASYEQYF
TGTGCCAGCAGTGAAGCGGACACAGCCTCCTACGAGCAGTACTTC
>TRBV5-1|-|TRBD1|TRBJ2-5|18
CASSLEGQGTVREGTQYF
TGCGCCAGCAGCTTGGAGGGACAGGGCACCGTCAGGGAGGGGACCCAGTACTTC
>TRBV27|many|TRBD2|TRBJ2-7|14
CASKIAGELYEQYF
TGTGCCAGCAAAATAGCGGGAGAACTCTACGAGCAGTACTTC
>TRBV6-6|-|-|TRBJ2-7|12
CASRRRGSEQYF
TGTGCCAGCAGGCGAAGGGGATCCGAGCAGTACTTC
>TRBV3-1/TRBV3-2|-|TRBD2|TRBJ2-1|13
CASSPLNGGSQFF
TGTGCCAGCAGCCCCCTAAATGGCGGGAGCCAGTTCTTC
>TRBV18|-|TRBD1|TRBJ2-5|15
CASSPDREFRETQYF
TGTGCCAGCTCACCGGACAGGGAGTTTCGAGAGACCCAGTACTTC
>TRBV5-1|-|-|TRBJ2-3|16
CASSLALRGDTDTQYF
TGCGCCAGCAGCTTGGCCCTCAGAGGAGACACAGATACGCAGTATTTT
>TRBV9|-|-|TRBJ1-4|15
CASSVNVGGNEKLFF
TGTGCCAGCAGCGTAAATGTGGGGGGAAATGAAAAACTGTTTTTT
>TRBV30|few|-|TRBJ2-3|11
CAWRFTDTQYF
TGTGCCTGGCGGTTCACAGATACGCAGTATTTT
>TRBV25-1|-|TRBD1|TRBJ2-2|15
CASMTGVDFTGELFF
TGTGCCAGTATGACAGGGGTAGATTTCACCGGGGAGCTGTTTTTT
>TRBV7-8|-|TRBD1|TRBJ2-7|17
CASSFTTSGTVAYEQYF
TGTGCCAGCAGCTTTACGACCTCCGGGACAGTAGCCTACGAGCAGTACTTC